One T cell receptor beta chain is described in this entry. Its antigen is still unknown. The data belong to a study of metastatic and nonmetastatic thyroid tumors. Study summary: Repertoire data that came from the blood and tumor or nodule tissue of malignant and benign thyroid patients were compared.

Original processing notes: What underpinned the distant-metastasis classifier for papillary thyroid cancer was the set of CDR3 differences across clinicopathological groups. TCRdb re-analyzed the PCR reads through MiXCR. These V and J calls are TCRdb output, not the study's own analysis. The table lists approximately 16,000 clones, around a quarter of them singletons. Trimming cost V 2 bases and J 4 bases; bases outside gene matches: 9. Germline CDR1 and CDR2: SGDLS and YYNGEE. The CDR3 loop spans 17 amino acids. Study-level results: When malignant thyroid tumors were compared with benign nodules, TCR beta diversity was reportedly significantly higher in the malignant tumors. This held in both blood and tumor samples.

No treatment had been given to any patient before thyroid surgery. The V and J genes are TRBV9 and TRBJ2-2, with 9 bases matching TRBD1. The source of this sequence is a female donor with papillary thyroid cancer or a benign thyroid nodule (not recorded which). Some clones in this sample may be carry-over from other donors' samples. Source material: adjacent normal tissue. In DNA, the CDR3 is TGTGCCAGCAGCGTTGCCGGGACAGGGTTAATCACCGGGGAGCTGTTTTTT. This gives the protein CASSVAGTGLITGELFF.